One TCR beta chain is described in this entry. What it recognizes is unknown. This sample is part of a study of cytomegalovirus exposure and HLA in healthy donors. Notes on the study in general: TCR beta sequences reportedly predicted most subjects' HLA-A and HLA-B alleles accurately. Later analysis indicated greater clonal expansion among HLA-associated TCR beta chains than among equally common other chains. What was likely a sequencing artifact was a cluster of highly shared sequence variants.

The CDR3 is made up of 16 amino acids. Germline trimming cut 6 bases from V and 0 bases from J; bases unmatched to any gene: 7. CDR1 and CDR2 (germline): LNHDA, SQIVND (reference sequence). The PCR contained 60 Vbeta and 13 Jbeta primers. Using immunoSEQ multiplex PCR, the repertoire was profiled, and TCRdb retains in-frame clones only, with some absent. The data show roughly 100,000 clones, around 82% seen once. The chain uses TRBV19 and TRBJ1-1; 10 bases are a match to TRBD1. Specimen: PBMCs. The sequence derives from a woman aged 18-29 years in good health and CMV-seropositive. CDR3 in amino acids: CASRDRDRGLNTEAFF. Written as DNA, the CDR3 is TGTGCCAGTAGAGACCGGGACAGGGGATTGAACACTGAAGCTTTCTTT.